Listed below are T cell receptor beta chains from one sample, sequenced in a study of blood T cell repertoires in COVID-19. Some clones are missing from TCRdb's copy, which holds only in-frame ones; the method was immunoSEQ multiplex PCR. The sample lists under 55,000 clones; 70% to 90% were seen once. The sequenced sample was peripheral blood. Every receptor here comes from a human donor in a cohort sampled during active COVID-19. Each CDR3 is given with its conserved first and last residue.

v_call,j_call,cdr3_aa
TRBV11-2,TRBJ2-1,CASSPSRQGRGEQFF
TRBV2,TRBJ2-3,CASRGVTDTQYF
TRBV21-1,TRBJ1-6,CASSRTGFGDNSPLHF
TRBV10-1,TRBJ2-1,CANPTGIRGNEQFF
TRBV19,TRBJ1-4,CASRGQGGEKLFF
TRBV10-3,TRBJ2-3,CAISEISGGNTDTQYF
TRBV19,TRBJ2-2,CASSIATGNTGELFF
TRBV9,TRBJ1-2,CASSVLSGQGAANYGYTF
TRBV6-2/TRBV6-3,TRBJ2-7,CASSSNLGRSSYEQYF
TRBV19,TRBJ1-4,CASTSHGTRKALNEKLFF
TRBV28,TRBJ1-1,CASSLGQGGGEAFF
TRBV7-2,TRBJ2-7,CASSRVQGPRYEQYF
TRBV29-1,TRBJ2-3,CSVERRLGSATDTQYF
TRBV7-3,TRBJ2-3,CASSLGGISTDTQYF
TRBV6-5,TRBJ1-4,CASRGTAEKLFF
TRBV3-1/TRBV3-2,TRBJ1-5,CASSQRERNQPQHF
TRBV2,TRBJ1-3,CASSEVTGGNTIYF
TRBV2,TRBJ1-4,CASSARGRTEKLFF
TRBV19,TRBJ1-4,CASSTQGRTNEKLFF
TRBV11-2,TRBJ2-6,CASSRTGGESGANVLTF
TRBV3-1/TRBV3-2,TRBJ2-1,CASSPGTGTSGMDEQFF
TRBV7-9,TRBJ2-5,CASSLVPYQETQYF
TRBV4-3,TRBJ2-1,CASSLQPGQTYNEQFF
TRBV6-6,TRBJ2-2,CASSYYTGELFF
TRBV6-1,TRBJ2-7,CASSEVLVTGPYEQYF
TRBV9,TRBJ1-2,CASSVSQFYGYTF
TRBV2,TRBJ2-1,CASSEEREMPFF
TRBV2,TRBJ2-3,CASSQLANPADTQYF
TRBV21-1,TRBJ2-7,CASSKALQSSSYEQYF
TRBV6-6,TRBJ1-3,CASSSGSAGNTIYF
TRBV6-2/TRBV6-3,TRBJ2-7,CASSYPSGRPQDYEQYF
TRBV27,TRBJ1-1,CASSKSPRGNTEAFF
TRBV18,TRBJ2-7,CASSPRSGGPYEQYF
TRBV15,TRBJ2-7,CATSRDLGQGAYEQYF
TRBV28,TRBJ2-7,CASSLWRQNSYEQYF
TRBV19,TRBJ2-1,CASSNRQGGYNEQFF
TRBV2,TRBJ2-3,CASSGGRVADTQYF
TRBV7-9,TRBJ1-1,CASSHLGQGPEAFF
TRBV27,TRBJ1-4,CASSFPGHPWGEKLFF
TRBV7-3,TRBJ1-6,CASSLGGGGGPLHF
TRBV18,TRBJ1-4,CASSPSRMNEKLFF
TRBV4-1,TRBJ2-7,CASSQAPTSGYEQYF
TRBV30,TRBJ1-5,CAWATGGDDQPQHF
TRBV7-3,TRBJ2-1,CASSSSGSINEQFF
TRBV2,TRBJ2-7,CASSEGPPYEQYF
TRBV12-3/TRBV12-4,TRBJ1-5,CASSFDRNQPQHF